One and the same sample provided the 28 T cell receptor beta chains below, sequenced in a study of T cell responses to AZD1222 COVID-19 vaccine. TCRdb keeps only in-frame clones here, not all; method: immunoSEQ multiplex PCR. The sample consists of roughly 97,000 clones, around 86% of them appearing once. Sequenced here: peripheral blood, sampled 28 days after the second dose of the MenACWY control vaccine. These receptors were obtained from an adult who received the MenACWY meningococcal vaccine as a control.

The chain combines TRBV4-2 with TRBJ2-3, with D perhaps matching TRBD1 (6 bases). This CDR3 has 18 residues. Per the germline V gene, CDR1 is LGHNA and CDR2 is YNFKEQ. The V end lost 0 bases, the J end lost 1 base, and 17 bases lay between the germline ends. The CDR3 loop reads CASSQDYRLGARTDTQYF. In DNA, the CDR3 is TGTGCCAGCAGCCAAGATTATCGTCTGGGGGCACGCACAGATACGCAGTATTTT.

The CDR3 spells CASSYIGHRGELFF. In DNA, the CDR3 is TGTGCCAGCAGTTACATAGGTCACAGAGGGGAGCTGTTTTTT. This chain connects TRBV6-2 or TRBV6-3 to TRBJ2-2; D unresolved. There are 14 residues in the CDR3. Germline values: CDR1 MNHEY, CDR2 SVGEGT. Trimming left V 2 bases short and J 8 bases short, with 12 bases between.

V is TRBV5-4 and J is TRBJ2-3; the D gene is possibly TRBD2 (6 bases). This CDR3 has 15 residues. V dropped 1 base and J dropped 3 bases, with 12 bases sitting between them. Germline CDR1 reads SGHNT; CDR2 reads YYREEE (reference sequence). The CDR3 DNA reads TGTGCCAGCAGCTTGCCGGGACTCCGAACAGATACGCAGTATTTT. Translation gives CASSLPGLRTDTQYF.

The sample holds a few counts of this clone. The chain combines TRBV24-1 with TRBJ1-5; no reliable D call. Trimming cost V 4 bases and J 2 bases, with 11 bases left between them. This CDR3 contains 15 residues. Germline V CDR1 and CDR2: KGHDR, SFDVKD. CDR3 sequence reads: CATSEQGMGNQPQHF. CDR3 bases: TGTGCCACCAGTGAGCAAGGGATGGGCAATCAGCCCCAGCATTTT.

The chain uses TRBV2 and TRBJ1-5, with D unresolved. V lost 2 bases, J lost 0 bases, and 11 bases lay in between. Germline-derived CDR1 and CDR2 are SNHLY and FYNNEI. The CDR3 is made up of 16 amino acids. CDR3: CASSEHPALSNQPQHF. The DNA of the CDR3 is TGTGCCAGCAGTGAACACCCCGCACTTAGCAATCAGCCCCAGCATTTT.

CDR3 DNA: TGTGCCAGCAGCTTGACAGGGGTGCCACCCCTCCACTTT. As protein: CASSLTGVPPLHF. This chain joins TRBV5-8 and TRBJ1-6, with TRBD1 identical over 7 bases. In germline, CDR1 is SGHTS, CDR2 YDEGEE. The J segment lost 11 bases and the V segment lost 1 base, leaving 3 bases of the junction unmatched. The CDR3 spans 13 residues. The variable domain in full, with the rest retrieved from reference TRBV5-8 and TRBJ1-6, is EAGVTQSPTHLIKTRGQQATLRCSPISGHTSVYWYQQALGLGLQFLLWYDEGEERNRGNFPPRFSGRQFPNYSSELNVNALELEDSALYLCASSLTGVPPLHFGNGTRLTVT.

J is TRBJ1-4 and V is TRBV28, with D unresolved. Trimming removed 6 bases at V and 3 bases at J, with 11 bases between. The CDR3 totals 14 residues. CDR1 is MDHEN and CDR2 is SYDVKM in the germline V gene. CDR3 sequence (DNA): TGTGCCAGCAGCAGCGGTGGGCCTAATGAAAAACTGTTTTTT. This sequence encodes CASSSGGPNEKLFF.

J is TRBJ2-7 and V is TRBV6-5, with TRBD1 identical over 7 bases. Germline V gene sequence: CDR1 MNHEY, CDR2 SVGAGI. J gave up 1 base and V 6 bases, and 6 bases lay outside the gene matches. This CDR3 has 14 amino acids. CDR3 bases: TGTGCCAGCAGAAAAGGGACAGCTTCCTACGAGCAGTACTTC. Its protein product is CASRKGTASYEQYF.

This chain uses TRBV5-5 with TRBJ1-6; the match to TRBD1 covers 8 bases. Germline loops: CDR1 SGHKS, CDR2 YYEKEE (reference sequence). Trimming removed 4 bases from V and 12 bases from J; junction bases left unmatched: 6. This CDR3 spans 13 amino acids. This CDR3 is CASSLGQGVPLHF. CDR3 bases: TGTGCCAGCAGCCTAGGACAGGGCGTACCCCTCCACTTT.

This chain joins TRBV6-5 and TRBJ1-1; D is perhaps TRBD1 (6 bases). This CDR3 contains 15 residues. Trimming shortened V by 0 bases and J by 1 base, and 9 bases separated the two germline ends. Germline V gives CDR1 MNHEY, CDR2 SVGAGI. The CDR3 sequence: CASSYSVQGNTEAFF. CDR3 nucleotide sequence: TGTGCCAGCAGTTACTCGGTACAGGGGAACACTGAAGCTTTCTTT.

In DNA, the CDR3 is TGTGCCAGCAGCTTAGGGACTAGCGGGGGGCAAGAGACCCAGTACTTC. This codes for CASSLGTSGGQETQYF. The V call is TRBV7-6, the J call TRBJ2-5; 14 bases align to TRBD2. The CDR3 totals 16 residues. V was clipped by 1 base and J by 2 bases; unmatched bases: 0. CDR1 SGHVS and CDR2 FNYEAQ come from the germline V gene.

The rearrangement joins TRBV6-5 to TRBJ2-1, with D unresolved. V lost 1 base to trimming and J lost 6 bases, with 7 bases between them. The CDR3 has 13 amino acids. The V gene's germline CDR1 is MNHEY and CDR2 SVGAGI. The DNA of the CDR3 is TGTGCCAGCAGTTACTACAGTTTCAATGAGCAGTTCTTC. Translation gives CASSYYSFNEQFF.

The J gene is TRBJ2-7, the V gene TRBV5-5; TRBD1 matches at 8 bases. Germline CDR1 reads SGHKS; CDR2 reads YYEKEE (reference sequence). This CDR3 contains 16 residues. V dropped 1 base and J dropped 0; count of bases not matched to a gene: 6. The CDR3 region is CASSLLGQGDSYEQYF. CDR3 sequence (DNA): TGTGCCAGCAGCTTGTTAGGACAGGGTGACTCCTACGAGCAGTACTTC.

This clone has only a few counts. The rearrangement uses TRBV27 and TRBJ1-5; tentative D call: TRBD1 (6 bases). From germline, CDR1 is MNHEY and CDR2 SMNVEV (reference sequence). The CDR3 consists of 15 residues. The V end was cut by 0 bases, the J end by 7 bases, with 13 bases between. The CDR3 loop is CASSLSTGGYQPQHF. The CDR3 region has the DNA TGTGCCAGCAGTTTATCGACAGGAGGGTACCAGCCCCAGCATTTT.

This chain connects TRBV6-1 to TRBJ1-1; TRBD1 aligns across 8 bases. V dropped 0 bases and J dropped 1; count of bases not matched to a gene: 4. CDR1 is MNHNS, CDR2 SASEGT, per germline. This CDR3 contains 16 residues. CDR3 bases: TGTGCCAGCAGTGAAGCGACAGGGGACCCGAACACTGAAGCTTTCTTT. It translates to CASSEATGDPNTEAFF.

The chain links TRBV28 to TRBJ1-3; TRBD1 agrees at 8 bases. CDR3 length: 17 residues. CDR1 is MDHEN and CDR2 is SYDVKM in the germline V gene. The V gene end was trimmed by 4 bases and the J gene end by 3 bases; junction bases not matched to a gene: 11. CDR3 sequence: CASSSLEQGVNGNTIYF. CDR3 sequence (DNA): TGTGCCAGCAGTTCCCTTGAACAGGGGGTCAATGGAAACACCATATATTTT. Full variable domain (remainder filled in from reference TRBV28 and TRBJ1-3): DVKVTQSSRYLVKRTGEKVFLECVQDMDHENMFWYRQDPGLGLRLIYFSYDVKMKEKGDIPEGYSVSREKKERFSLILESASTNQTSMYLCASSSLEQGVNGNTIYFGEGSWLTVV.

This clone was detected once. The rearrangement joins TRBV28 to TRBJ1-1, with D tentatively TRBD1 (6 bases). CDR1 is MDHEN, CDR2 SYDVKM, per germline. The CDR3 has 14 amino acids. V lost 6 bases, J lost 4 bases, and 15 bases lay in between. CDR3: CASSLGGAGTEAFF. The CDR3, as DNA: TGTGCCAGCAGCCTGGGGGGGGCGGGCACTGAAGCTTTCTTT.

This chain uses TRBV5-1 with TRBJ2-7, with 8 bases that match TRBD1. The germline V gene encodes CDR1 SGHRS and CDR2 YFSETQ. CDR3 length: 15 amino acids. Unmatched junction bases numbered 6, after V lost 0 bases and J lost 4 bases. CDR3 protein: CASSLEVTGVYEQYF. As DNA, the CDR3 is TGCGCCAGCAGCTTGGAAGTGACAGGGGTTTACGAGCAGTACTTC.

V gene TRBV3-1 (or the pseudogene TRBV3-2) combines with J gene TRBJ1-6; D not certain. V lost 0 bases to trimming and J lost 6 bases, with 12 bases between them. Germline CDR1 reads LGHDT; CDR2 reads YNNKEL (reference sequence). CDR3 length: 16 residues. CDR3 in DNA: TGTGCCAGCAGCCAAGATAGACCGGTGGCTAATTCACCCCTCCACTTT. This encodes CASSQDRPVANSPLHF.

The chain has TRBV5-1 and TRBJ2-6, with a tentative D call TRBD1 (5 bases). V was clipped by 1 base and J by 0 bases, with 20 bases between them. The CDR3 loop spans 20 amino acids. CDR1 SGHRS and CDR2 YFSETQ come from the germline V gene. CDR3 sequence reads: CASSLLGGSSGLSGANVLTF. CDR3 coding DNA: TGCGCCAGCAGCTTGCTAGGTGGTAGCTCAGGGCTCTCTGGGGCCAACGTCCTGACTTTC.

This chain connects TRBV28 to TRBJ1-3; D unclear. Germline V lookup: CDR1 MDHEN, CDR2 SYDVKM. The V gene lost 7 bases and the J gene lost 7 bases, with 8 bases spanning the gap. CDR3 length: 11 residues. DNA of the CDR3: TGTGCCAGCACCTCCCATAACACCATATATTTT. It specifies CASTSHNTIYF.

This chain connects TRBV30 to TRBJ2-3, with 7 bases identical to TRBD2. This CDR3 contains 20 residues. After removal of 1 base from V and 3 bases from J, the junction contained 22 bases not matched to a gene. The germline V gene has CDR1 GTSNPN and CDR2 SVGIG (reference sequence). CDR3 sequence reads: CAWSGGPPATAGIGTDTQYF. In nucleotides, the CDR3 is TGTGCCTGGAGTGGGGGACCTCCGGCTACAGCGGGGATTGGGACAGATACGCAGTATTTT.

The chain has TRBV7-2 and TRBJ1-6; D gene ambiguous. Between the trimmed V and J ends, which lost 2 bases and 9 bases, there was a span of 23 bases. The CDR3 length is 18 residues. CDR1 and CDR2 from the germline V gene are SGHTA and FQGNSA. The CDR3 nucleotides read TGTGCCAGCAGCTTAACCCGTAGTGGTCTCGAAATAGGTTCACCCCTCCACTTT. This translates into CASSLTRSGLEIGSPLHF.

This sequence joins TRBV4-1 and TRBJ1-6; 8 bases map to TRBD1. Germline V gene sequence: CDR1 MGHRA, CDR2 YSYEKL. V trimming: 1 base; J trimming: 13 bases; junction bases outside the gene matches: 6. This CDR3 contains 14 residues. This CDR3 is CASSQGTGKGPLHF. The CDR3 DNA follows: TGCGCCAGCAGCCAAGGGACAGGGAAAGGGCCCCTCCACTTT.

The chain uses TRBV24-1 and TRBJ2-3; D might be TRBD1 (6 bases). Germline V gives CDR1 KGHDR, CDR2 SFDVKD. With 4 bases removed from V and 1 base from J, the gap between germline ends came to 11 bases. CDR3 length: 15 residues. The CDR3 loop reads CATSDPGTRTDTQYF. CDR3 in DNA: TGTGCCACCAGTGACCCCGGGACACGCACAGATACGCAGTATTTT.

The chain employs TRBV4-3 and TRBJ1-1; D uncertain. The CDR3 has 13 residues. Germline V gene lookup returns CDR1 LGHNA and CDR2 YSLEER. V was trimmed by 2 bases and J by 1 base, leaving 5 bases between them. CDR3 nucleotides: TGCGCCAGCAGCCAATCGGAGAACACTGAAGCTTTCTTT. Protein sequence: CASSQSENTEAFF.

This clone was observed a few times. The chain recombines TRBV2 with TRBJ2-7; a weak D match, TRBD2 (5 bases). Trimming took 3 bases from V and 2 from J, leaving 8 bases between them. Germline V gene sequence: CDR1 SNHLY, CDR2 FYNNEI. The CDR3 runs to 13 residues. CDR3 DNA sequence: TGTGCCAGCAGTGAGGAGGCCGCCTACGAGCAGTACTTC. It is translated as CASSEEAAYEQYF.

This chain joins TRBV6-2 or TRBV6-3 and TRBJ2-1, with D perhaps TRBD2 (6 bases). The CDR3 consists of 12 residues. Trimming left V 2 bases short and J 9 bases short, with 8 bases between. In germline, CDR1 is MNHEY, CDR2 SVGEGT. CDR3 in DNA: TGTGCCAGCAGTTACGGAGGGCTTGAGCAGTTCTTC. Its protein product is CASSYGGLEQFF.